This TCR beta chain was profiled in a study of blood T cell repertoires in COVID-19. Study details: The United States, Italy and Spain were the sources of the acute and convalescent COVID-19 samples.

Germline CDR1 reads KGHSH; CDR2 reads LQKENI. The ends lost 4 bases at V and 5 bases at J; junction bases unmatched: 10. The CDR3 is made up of 15 amino acids. Clones were sequenced by immunoSEQ multiplex PCR, and TCRdb holds only the in-frame ones, with some missing. Of 150,000 or so clones listed, under 90% are singletons. Sequencing input: peripheral blood. V is TRBV18 and J is TRBJ2-5; 7 bases are shared with TRBD1. The sequence was collected from a human donor in a cohort sampled during active COVID-19. The CDR3 reads CASSLGQRRGETQYF. DNA for the CDR3: TGTGCCAGCTCACTGGGACAGAGGAGAGGGGAGACCCAGTACTTC.